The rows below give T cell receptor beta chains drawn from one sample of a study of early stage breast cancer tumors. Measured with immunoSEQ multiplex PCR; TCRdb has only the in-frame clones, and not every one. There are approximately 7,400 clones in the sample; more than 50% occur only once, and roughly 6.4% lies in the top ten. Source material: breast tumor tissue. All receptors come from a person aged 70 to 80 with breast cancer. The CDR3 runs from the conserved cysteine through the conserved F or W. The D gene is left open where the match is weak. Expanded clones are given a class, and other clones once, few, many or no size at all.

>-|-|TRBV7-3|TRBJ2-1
CASSLRVSGRSSYNEQFF
TGTGCCAGCAGCTTAAGGGTTAGCGGCCGTAGCTCCTACAATGAGCAGTTCTTC
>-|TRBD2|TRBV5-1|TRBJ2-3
CASSLGGTSGVDTQYF
TGCGCCAGCAGCTTGGGCGGGACTAGCGGGGTGGATACGCAGTATTTT
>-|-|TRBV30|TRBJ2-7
CAWSTGVEQYF
TGTGCCTGGAGTACCGGGGTCGAGCAGTACTTC
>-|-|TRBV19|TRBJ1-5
CASKGDSNQPQHF
TGTGCCAGTAAAGGGGATAGCAATCAGCCCCAGCATTTT
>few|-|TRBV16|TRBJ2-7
CASSQSTSYSYEQYF
TGTGCCAGCAGCCAATCAACGTCCTACTCCTACGAGCAGTACTTC
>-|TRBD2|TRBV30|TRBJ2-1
CAWSPRGGGISYNEQFF
TGTGCCTGGAGCCCTAGGGGCGGGGGGATCTCCTACAATGAGCAGTTCTTC
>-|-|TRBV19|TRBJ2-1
CASSKTSRRAYNEQFF
TGTGCCAGTAGTAAAACCTCCCGCCGAGCTTACAATGAGCAGTTCTTC
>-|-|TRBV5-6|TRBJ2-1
CASSVRDTNSYNEQFF
TGTGCCAGCAGCGTCCGGGACACCAACTCCTACAATGAGCAGTTCTTC
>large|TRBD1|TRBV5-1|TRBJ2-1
CASSLEGDRATYNEQFF
TGCGCCAGCAGCTTAGAAGGAGACAGGGCAACCTACAATGAGCAGTTCTTC
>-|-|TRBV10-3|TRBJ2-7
CAISESPGTGEQYF
TGTGCCATCAGTGAGTCCCCGGGGACTGGGGAGCAGTACTTC
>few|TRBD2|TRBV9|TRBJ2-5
CASSPRGSGGDIQETQYF
TGTGCCAGCAGCCCCAGGGGGAGCGGGGGGGACATCCAAGAGACCCAGTACTTC
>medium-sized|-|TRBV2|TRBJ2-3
CASSPTDREADTQYF
TGTGCCAGCAGCCCCACAGACAGGGAGGCAGATACGCAGTATTTT
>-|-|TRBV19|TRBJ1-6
CASSRDNHSPLHF
TGTGCCAGTAGTAGGGACAATCATTCACCCCTCCACTTT
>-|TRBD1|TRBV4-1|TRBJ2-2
CASSRDRYTGELFF
TGCGCCAGCAGTCGGGACAGATACACCGGGGAGCTGTTTTTT
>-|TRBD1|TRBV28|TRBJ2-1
CASSFWDRGRHEQFF
TGTGCCAGCAGTTTTTGGGACAGGGGTCGTCATGAGCAGTTCTTC
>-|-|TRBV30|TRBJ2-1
CAWSTTVYNEQFF
TGTGCCTGGAGTACGACAGTTTACAATGAGCAGTTCTTC
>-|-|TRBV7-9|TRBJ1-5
CASSLSGRTQHF
TGTGCCAGCAGCTTATCAGGGCGGACCCAGCATTTT
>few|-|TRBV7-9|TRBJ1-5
CASSLDANEEPQHF
TGTGCCAGCAGCTTAGACGCCAATGAGGAGCCCCAGCATTTT
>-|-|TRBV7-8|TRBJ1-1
CASSLGTTRGNTEAFF
TGTGCCAGCAGCCTCGGGACAACCCGTGGGAACACTGAAGCTTTCTTT
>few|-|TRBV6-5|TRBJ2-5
CASSPGTRQETQYF
TGTGCCAGCAGTCCCGGGACTCGCCAAGAGACCCAGTACTTC
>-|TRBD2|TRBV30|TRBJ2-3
CAWRGLAGDGKDTQYF
TGTGCCTGGAGGGGACTAGCGGGGGATGGCAAAGATACGCAGTATTTT
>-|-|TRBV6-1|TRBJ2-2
CASSESQLNTGELFF
TGTGCCAGCAGTGAGAGTCAATTGAACACCGGGGAGCTGTTTTTT
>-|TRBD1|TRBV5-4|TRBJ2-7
CASSRDSTYEQYF
TGTGCCAGCAGCCGGGACAGTACCTACGAGCAGTACTTC
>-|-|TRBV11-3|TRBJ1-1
CASSLGAGAAFF
TGTGCCAGCAGCTTAGGAGCAGGGGCCGCTTTCTTT
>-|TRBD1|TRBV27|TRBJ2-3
CASSSRMGTGLDTQYF
TGTGCCAGCAGTTCCCGTATGGGGACAGGATTAGATACGCAGTATTTT
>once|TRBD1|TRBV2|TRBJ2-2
CASSETLTGGGTGELFF
TGTGCCAGCAGTGAAACCCTGACAGGGGGCGGGACCGGGGAGCTGTTTTTT
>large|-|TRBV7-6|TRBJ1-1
CASSLGQENTEAFF
TGTGCCAGCAGCTTAGGGCAAGAGAACACTGAAGCTTTCTTT
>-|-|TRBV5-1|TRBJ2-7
CASSFGGLGNEQYF
TGCGCCAGCAGCTTTGGAGGGTTGGGTAACGAGCAGTACTTC
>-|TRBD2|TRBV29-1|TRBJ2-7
CSVAGGKGLYEQYF
TGCAGCGTTGCCGGGGGGAAGGGGCTTTACGAGCAGTACTTC
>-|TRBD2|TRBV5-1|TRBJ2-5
CASSSLAGFETQYF
TGCGCCAGCAGCAGTCTAGCGGGGTTTGAGACCCAGTACTTC
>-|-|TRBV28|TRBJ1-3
CASSFPGALGNTIYF
TGTGCCAGCAGTTTCCCAGGGGCCTTAGGAAACACCATATATTTT